This TCR beta chain comes out of a study of shared clonotypes between healthy human individuals. TCRdb's table, derived via immunoSEQ multiplex PCR, lists solely in-frame clones and lacks some. The table lists some 800,000 clones, about 92% of them singletons. Naive CD8 populations comprised CD45RO-negative cells positively selected for CCR7, excluding terminally differentiated effector memory CD45RA+ cells. CDR3 length equals 13 residues. V lost 6 bases to trimming and J lost 4 bases, with 13 bases between them. The germline V gene has CDR1 SGHDN and CDR2 FVKESK. The gene calls are TRBV14 and TRBJ2-7; perhaps TRBD2 as D (5 bases). The sequence derives from a man in his thirties or forties in good health. Sequenced: naive CD8+ T cells sorted from blood. CDR3 loop: CASRADSSYEQYF. The DNA for the CDR3 is TGTGCCAGCAGAGCGGACTCCTCATACGAGCAGTACTTC.